Sequencing of this T cell receptor beta chain was carried out in a study of T cells after yellow fever vaccination. V shed 0 bases and J 7 bases; nucleotides not matched to a gene: 5. In germline, CDR1 is LGHNA, CDR2 YNFKEQ. The CDR3 is 15 amino acids. This clonotype was picked up a small number of times. TCRdb re-called the 5' RACE reads with MiXCR, one entry per CDR3 protein. The data contain over 250,000 distinct CDR3 sequences, roughly 4.8% of them singletons. The gene calls are TRBV4-2 and TRBJ1-5; 8 positions match TRBD1. The sequence derives from a man between 18 and 29 years old who received the YFV17D yellow fever vaccine. The sequencing here drew on CD4+ T cells sorted from PBMCs, taken on the day of the yellow fever booster vaccination. CDR3 bases: TGTGCCAGCAGCCAAGATACAGGGGGGATGCAGCCCCAGCATTTT. Translated: CASSQDTGGMQPQHF.